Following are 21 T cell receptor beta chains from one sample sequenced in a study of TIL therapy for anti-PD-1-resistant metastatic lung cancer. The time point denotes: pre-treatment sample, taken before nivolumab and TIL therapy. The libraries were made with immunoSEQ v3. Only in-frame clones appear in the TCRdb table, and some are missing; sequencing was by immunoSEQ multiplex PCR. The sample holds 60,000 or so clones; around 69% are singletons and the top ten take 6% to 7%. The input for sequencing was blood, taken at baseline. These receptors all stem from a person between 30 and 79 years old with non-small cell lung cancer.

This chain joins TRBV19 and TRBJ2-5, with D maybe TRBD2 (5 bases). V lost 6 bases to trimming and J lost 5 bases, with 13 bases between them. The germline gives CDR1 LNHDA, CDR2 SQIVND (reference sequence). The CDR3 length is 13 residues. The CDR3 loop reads CASSETRWETQYF. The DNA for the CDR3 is TGTGCCAGTAGCGAAACTAGATGGGAGACCCAGTACTTC.

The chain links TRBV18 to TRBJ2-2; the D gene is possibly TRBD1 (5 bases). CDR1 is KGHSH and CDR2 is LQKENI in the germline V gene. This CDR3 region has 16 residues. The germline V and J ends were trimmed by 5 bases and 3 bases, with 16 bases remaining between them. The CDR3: CASSLQRTGYTGELFF. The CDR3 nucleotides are TGTGCCAGCTCATTACAAAGAACAGGTTACACCGGGGAGCTGTTTTTT.

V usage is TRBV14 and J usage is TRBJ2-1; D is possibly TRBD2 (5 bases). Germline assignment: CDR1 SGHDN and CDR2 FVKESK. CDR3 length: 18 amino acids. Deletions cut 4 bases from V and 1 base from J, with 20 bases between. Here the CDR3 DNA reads TGTGCCAGCAGCCCTCTCCGGGGAAAAGGGCCGTCCTACAATGAGCAGTTCTTC. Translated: CASSPLRGKGPSYNEQFF.

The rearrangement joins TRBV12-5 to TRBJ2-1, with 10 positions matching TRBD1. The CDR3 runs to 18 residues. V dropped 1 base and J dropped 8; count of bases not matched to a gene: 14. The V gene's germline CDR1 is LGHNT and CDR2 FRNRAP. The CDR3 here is CASGLEVFGTGVVDEQFF. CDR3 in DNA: TGTGCTAGTGGTTTGGAGGTTTTCGGGACAGGGGTTGTGGATGAGCAGTTCTTC.

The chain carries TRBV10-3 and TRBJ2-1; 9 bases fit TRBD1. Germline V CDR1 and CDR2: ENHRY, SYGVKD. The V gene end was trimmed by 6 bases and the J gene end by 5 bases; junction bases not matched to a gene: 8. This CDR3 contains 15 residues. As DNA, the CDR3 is TGTGCCATCAGCCCCAGACAGGGGGACAACAATGAGCAGTTCTTC. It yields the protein CAISPRQGDNNEQFF.

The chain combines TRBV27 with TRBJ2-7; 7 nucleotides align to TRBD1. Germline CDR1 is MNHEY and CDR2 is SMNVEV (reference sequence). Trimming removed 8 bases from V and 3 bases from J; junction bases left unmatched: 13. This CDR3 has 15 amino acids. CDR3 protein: CASGIGGGSFYEQYF. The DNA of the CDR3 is TGTGCCAGCGGAATAGGGGGCGGTTCTTTCTACGAGCAGTACTTC.

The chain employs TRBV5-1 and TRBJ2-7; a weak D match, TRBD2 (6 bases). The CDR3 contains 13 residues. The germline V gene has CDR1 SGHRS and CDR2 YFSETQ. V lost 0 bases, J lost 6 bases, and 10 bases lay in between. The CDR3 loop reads CASSLDPGGEQYF. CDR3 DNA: TGCGCCAGCAGCTTGGACCCCGGGGGCGAGCAGTACTTC.

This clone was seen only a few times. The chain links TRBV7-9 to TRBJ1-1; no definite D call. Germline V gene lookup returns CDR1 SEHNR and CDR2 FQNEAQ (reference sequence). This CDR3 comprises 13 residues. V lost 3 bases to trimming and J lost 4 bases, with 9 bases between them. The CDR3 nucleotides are TGTGCCAGCAGCTTGTACCCCGGCACTGAAGCTTTCTTT. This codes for CASSLYPGTEAFF.

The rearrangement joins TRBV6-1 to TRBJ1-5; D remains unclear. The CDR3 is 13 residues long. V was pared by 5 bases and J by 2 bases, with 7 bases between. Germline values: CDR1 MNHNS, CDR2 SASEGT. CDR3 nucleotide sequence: TGTGCCAGCAGTCACCAGGGCAATCAGCCCCAGCATTTT. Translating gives CASSHQGNQPQHF.

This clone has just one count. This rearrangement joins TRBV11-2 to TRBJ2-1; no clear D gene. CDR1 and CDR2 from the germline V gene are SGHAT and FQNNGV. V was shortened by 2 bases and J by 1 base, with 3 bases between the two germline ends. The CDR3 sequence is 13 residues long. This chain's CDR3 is CASSLTSYNEQFF. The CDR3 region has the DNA TGTGCCAGCAGCTTAACTTCCTACAATGAGCAGTTCTTC.

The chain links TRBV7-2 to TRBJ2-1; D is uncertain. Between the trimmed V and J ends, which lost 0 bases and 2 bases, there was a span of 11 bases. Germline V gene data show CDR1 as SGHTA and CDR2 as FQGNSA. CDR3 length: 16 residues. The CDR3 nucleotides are TGTGCCAGCAGCTTAGCCGGTGGTTCTACCTACAATGAGCAGTTCTTC. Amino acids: CASSLAGGSTYNEQFF.

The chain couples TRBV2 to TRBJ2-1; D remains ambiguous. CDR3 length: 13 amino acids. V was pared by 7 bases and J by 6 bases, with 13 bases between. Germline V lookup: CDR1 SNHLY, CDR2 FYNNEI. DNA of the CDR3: TGTGCCAGCATACAAGACCGATTCAATGAGCAGTTCTTC. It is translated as CASIQDRFNEQFF.

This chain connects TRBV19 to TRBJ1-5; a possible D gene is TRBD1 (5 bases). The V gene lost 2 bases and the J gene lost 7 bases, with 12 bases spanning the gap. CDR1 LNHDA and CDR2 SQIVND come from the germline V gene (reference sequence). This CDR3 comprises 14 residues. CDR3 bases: TGTGCCAGTAGTATATGGGGGTTACGCCAGCCCCAGCATTTT. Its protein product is CASSIWGLRQPQHF.

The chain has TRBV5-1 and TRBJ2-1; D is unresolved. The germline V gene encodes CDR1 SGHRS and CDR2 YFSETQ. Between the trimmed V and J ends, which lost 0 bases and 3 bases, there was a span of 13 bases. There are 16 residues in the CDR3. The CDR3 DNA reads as TGCGCCAGCAGCTTGGTTGCGACACCAGGCTACAATGAGCAGTTCTTC. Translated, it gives CASSLVATPGYNEQFF.

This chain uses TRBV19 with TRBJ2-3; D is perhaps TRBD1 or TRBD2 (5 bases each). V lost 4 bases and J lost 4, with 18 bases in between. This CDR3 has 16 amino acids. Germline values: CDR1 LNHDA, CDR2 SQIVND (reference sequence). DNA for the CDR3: TGTGCCAGTAGTAGGGGGATTAAGTTTGGGGCAGATACGCAGTATTTT. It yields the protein CASSRGIKFGADTQYF.

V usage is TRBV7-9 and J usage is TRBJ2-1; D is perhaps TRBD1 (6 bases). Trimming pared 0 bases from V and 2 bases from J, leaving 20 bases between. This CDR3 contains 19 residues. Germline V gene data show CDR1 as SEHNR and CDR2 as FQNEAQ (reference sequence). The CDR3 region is CASSLAQGIRPTAYNEQFF. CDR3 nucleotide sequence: TGTGCCAGCAGCTTAGCGCAGGGGATTCGACCCACGGCCTACAATGAGCAGTTCTTC.

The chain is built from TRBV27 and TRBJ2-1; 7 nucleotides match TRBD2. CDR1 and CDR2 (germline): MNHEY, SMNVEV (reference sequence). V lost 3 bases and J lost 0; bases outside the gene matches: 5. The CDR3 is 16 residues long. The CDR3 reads CASSFGGGSSYNEQFF. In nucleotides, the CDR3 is TGTGCCAGCAGTTTTGGCGGGGGAAGCTCCTACAATGAGCAGTTCTTC.

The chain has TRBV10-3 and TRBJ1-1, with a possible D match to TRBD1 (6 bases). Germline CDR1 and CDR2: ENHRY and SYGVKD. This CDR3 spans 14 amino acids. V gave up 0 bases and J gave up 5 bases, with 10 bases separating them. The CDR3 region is CAISESRGETEAFF. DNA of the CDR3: TGTGCCATCAGTGAGTCCAGGGGCGAGACTGAAGCTTTCTTT.

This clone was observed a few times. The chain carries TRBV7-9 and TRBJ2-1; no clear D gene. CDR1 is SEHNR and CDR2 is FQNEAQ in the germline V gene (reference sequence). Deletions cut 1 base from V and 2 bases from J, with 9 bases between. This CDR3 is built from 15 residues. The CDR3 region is CASSLVRSTYNEQFF. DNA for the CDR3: TGTGCCAGCAGCTTAGTTCGGAGCACCTACAATGAGCAGTTCTTC.

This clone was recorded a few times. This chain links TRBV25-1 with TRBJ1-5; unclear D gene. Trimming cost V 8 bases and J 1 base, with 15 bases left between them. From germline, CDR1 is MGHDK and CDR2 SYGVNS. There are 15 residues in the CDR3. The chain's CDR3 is CASPWEEGSNQPQHF. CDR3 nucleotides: TGTGCCAGCCCCTGGGAGGAAGGGAGCAATCAGCCCCAGCATTTT.

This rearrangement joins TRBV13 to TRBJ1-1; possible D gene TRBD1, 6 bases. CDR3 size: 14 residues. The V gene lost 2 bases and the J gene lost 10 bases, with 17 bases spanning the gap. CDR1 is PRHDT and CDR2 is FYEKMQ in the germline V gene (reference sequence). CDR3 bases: TGTGCCAGCAGCTTAAACACAGGGACTGGGGGAGCTTTCTTT. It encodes CASSLNTGTGGAFF.